This TCR beta chain was retrieved from a study of blood T cell repertoires in COVID-19. About the research overall: T cells, B-cell-depleted T cells, or PBMCs supplied cDNA or gDNA.

With 2 bases removed from V and 4 bases from J, the gap between germline ends came to 8 bases. CDR1 and CDR2 (germline): KGHSH, LQKENI. The CDR3 is made up of 13 amino acids. This clone has only a few counts. Sequencing used immunoSEQ multiplex PCR; TCRdb keeps in-frame clones, though not all of them. This sample has 200,000 or so clones, with roughly four fifths found just once. The clonotype comes from a woman older than 75 with COVID-19, enrolled during active disease. J is TRBJ2-5 and V is TRBV18, with a weak D call TRBD1 (5 bases). The specimen was peripheral blood. The CDR3 sequence is CASSPARGETQYF. CDR3 bases: TGTGCCAGCTCACCAGCTAGGGGAGAGACCCAGTACTTC.